The rows below give T cell receptor beta chains drawn from one sample of a study of T cell responses to AZD1222 COVID-19 vaccine. Sequencing used immunoSEQ multiplex PCR; TCRdb keeps in-frame clones, though not all of them. This sample has around 59,000 clones; roughly 89% occur once, and the top ten carry 6.1%. Sequencing was performed on peripheral blood, taken 28 days after the second AZD1222 dose. The receptors here all came from an adult who received the AZD1222 COVID-19 vaccine. CDR3s leave out the opening cysteine and the closing phenylalanine or tryptophan.

CDR3 length	V gene	CDR3 protein
12	TRBV9	ASSSRGDGETQY
15	TRBV12-5	ASGPEAGTRSSYEQY
11	TRBV6-1	ASSDVGGYGYT
11	TRBV28	ASGGTRHQPQH
11	TRBV28	ASSHTRYNEQF
13	TRBV19	ASSLGGTHVLEQY
12	TRBV27	ASSLQGQNEKLF
10	TRBV28	ASHTGDHEQY
13	TRBV5-4	ASSLSGGASDTQY
15	TRBV12-5	ASGSQINRDRGNGYT
13	TRBV28	ASSSSGGTSYEQY
14	TRBV2	ASRAGPSSYTDTQY
15	TRBV18	ASSPMSGQGTTGELF
11	TRBV6-2/TRBV6-3	ASSSYWGASQH
12	TRBV5-1	ASSLAGFNQPQH
12	TRBV2	ASTGAANTGELF
11	TRBV5-1	ASSSGTAYEQY
12	TRBV5-6	ASSLRGHNYGYT
10	TRBV6-2/TRBV6-3	ASSGQDEKLF
13	TRBV6-6	ASISDISNTGELF
10	TRBV6-5	ASTPGDSPLH
9	TRBV11-2	ASSVTSMQY
13	TRBV5-1	ASSPGLVRGDTQY
15	TRBV21-1	ASSKGEASGRPGELF
11	TRBV2	ATRGGLASEQY
13	TRBV6-4	ASSAFTGGATEAF
12	TRBV28	ASSFVQPSTEAF
15	TRBV24-1	ATSERMWAHWTYGYT
14	TRBV11-2	ASSLGATGLGYGYT
13	TRBV28	ASSLTGTGDSEAF
15	TRBV5-6	ASSYRKRDRGRETQY
14	TRBV19	ASSIPEGALGQPQH
13	TRBV7-8	ASSLSTRGVSPLH
11	TRBV30	AWTQSNTGELF
16	TRBV6-6	ASSLTGALPRKRAEAF
14	TRBV25-1	ASSEGGTGGRNEQF
14	TRBV9	ASSVATVDSLNEQF
12	TRBV5-4	ASSSWLVRGEQY
14	TRBV5-1	ASSLVPVGPNEKLF
11	TRBV6-2/TRBV6-3	ASSQGRTVEAF